This TCR beta chain was documented in a study of blood T cell repertoires in COVID-19. Study processing details: From reference gene primer amplification, estimates of nucleated cell counts were derived. Clones were sequenced by immunoSEQ multiplex PCR, and TCRdb holds only the in-frame ones, with some missing. D and trimming come from the DNA, and the V and J calls and clone size come from that table. The sample includes fewer than 350,000 clones, 80% to 95% of them seen just once. Seattle patients were enrolled during active infection and followed longitudinally. Germline values: CDR1 LNHNV, CDR2 YYDKDF (reference sequence). V shed 5 bases and J 3 bases; nucleotides not matched to a gene: 13. The CDR3 totals 17 residues.

The specimen was peripheral blood. The chain employs TRBV15 and TRBJ1-2; TRBD1 matches at 9 bases. The origin of this receptor is a woman in her twenties or thirties with COVID-19, enrolled during active disease. In DNA form, the CDR3 reads TGTGCCACCAGCCTGCATTTATTGGGACAGGGTGACTATGGCTACACCTTC. It yields the protein CATSLHLLGQGDYGYTF.